This TCR beta chain was recovered during a study of control samples from healthy donors and cancer patients. V dropped 1 base and J dropped 6 bases, with 17 bases sitting between them. CDR3 size: 16 residues. Germline V gene sequence: CDR1 LNHNV, CDR2 YYDKDF (reference sequence). Here immunoSEQ multiplex PCR was the method, and the copy in TCRdb shows in-frame clones only, minus some. The top ten hold 9.5% of the sample, which has about 76,000 clones, approximately 91% seen once. The TCR sequence derives from a woman between 45 and 65 years old with colorectal cancer. The sequenced material came from PBMCs. The genes are TRBV15 and TRBJ2-3; D remains unclear. Here the CDR3 DNA reads TGTGCCACCAGCAGAGGACAAGCGTCCGGGCTTGATACGCAGTATTTT. This translates into CATSRGQASGLDTQYF. The whole variable domain, remainder taken from reference TRBV15 and TRBJ2-3, is DAMVIQNPRYQVTQFGKPVTLSCSQTLNHNVMYWYQQKSSQAPKLLFHYYDKDFNNEADTPDNFQSRRPNTSFCFLDIRSPGLGDTAMYLCATSRGQASGLDTQYFGPGTRLTVL.